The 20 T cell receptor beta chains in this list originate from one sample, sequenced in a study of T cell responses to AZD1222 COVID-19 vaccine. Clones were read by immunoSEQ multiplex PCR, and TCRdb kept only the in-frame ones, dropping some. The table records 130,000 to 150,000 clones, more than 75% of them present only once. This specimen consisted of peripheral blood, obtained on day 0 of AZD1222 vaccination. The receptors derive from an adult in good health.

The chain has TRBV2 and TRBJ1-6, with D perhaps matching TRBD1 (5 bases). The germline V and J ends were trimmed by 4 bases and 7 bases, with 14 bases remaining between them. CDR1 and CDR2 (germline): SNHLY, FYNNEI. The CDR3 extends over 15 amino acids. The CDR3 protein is CASSGQGWYNSPLHF. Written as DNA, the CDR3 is TGTGCCAGCAGTGGCCAGGGTTGGTACAATTCACCCCTCCACTTT.

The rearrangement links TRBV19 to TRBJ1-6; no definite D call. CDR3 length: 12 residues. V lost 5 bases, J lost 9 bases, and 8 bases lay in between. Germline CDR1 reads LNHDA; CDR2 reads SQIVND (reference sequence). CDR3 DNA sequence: TGTGCCAGTAGTCCCCACGTTTCACCCCTCCACTTT. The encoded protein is CASSPHVSPLHF.

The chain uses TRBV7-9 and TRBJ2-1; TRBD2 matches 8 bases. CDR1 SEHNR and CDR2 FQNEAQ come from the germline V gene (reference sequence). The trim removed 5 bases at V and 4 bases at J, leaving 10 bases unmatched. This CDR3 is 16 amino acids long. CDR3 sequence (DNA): TGTGCCAGCAGCAACCGAGCGGGAGTGGGTTACAATGAGCAGTTCTTC. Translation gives CASSNRAGVGYNEQFF.

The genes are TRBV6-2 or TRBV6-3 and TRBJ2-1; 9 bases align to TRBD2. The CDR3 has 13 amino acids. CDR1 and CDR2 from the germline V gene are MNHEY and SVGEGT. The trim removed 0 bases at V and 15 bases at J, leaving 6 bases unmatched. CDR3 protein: CASSYSPGLARFF. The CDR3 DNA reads TGTGCCAGCAGTTACTCGCCGGGACTAGCTCGGTTCTTC.

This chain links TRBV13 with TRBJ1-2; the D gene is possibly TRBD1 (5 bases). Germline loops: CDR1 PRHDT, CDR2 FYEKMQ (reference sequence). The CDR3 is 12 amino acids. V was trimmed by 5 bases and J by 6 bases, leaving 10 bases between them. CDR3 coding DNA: TGTGCCAGCAGCCGTGAGGGGCATGGCTACACCTTC. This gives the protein CASSREGHGYTF. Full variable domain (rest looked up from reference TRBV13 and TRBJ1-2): AAGVIQSPRHLIKEKRETATLKCYPIPRHDTVYWYQQGPGQDPQFLISFYEKMQSDKGSIPDRFSAQQFSDYHSELNMSSLELGDSALYFCASSREGHGYTFGSGTRLTVV.

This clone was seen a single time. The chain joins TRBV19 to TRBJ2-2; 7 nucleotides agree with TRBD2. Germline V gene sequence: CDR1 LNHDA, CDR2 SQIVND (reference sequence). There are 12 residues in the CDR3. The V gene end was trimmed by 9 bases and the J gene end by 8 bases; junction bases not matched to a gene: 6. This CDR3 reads CASNSGNGELFF. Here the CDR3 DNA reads TGTGCCAGCAACAGCGGGAATGGGGAGCTGTTTTTT.

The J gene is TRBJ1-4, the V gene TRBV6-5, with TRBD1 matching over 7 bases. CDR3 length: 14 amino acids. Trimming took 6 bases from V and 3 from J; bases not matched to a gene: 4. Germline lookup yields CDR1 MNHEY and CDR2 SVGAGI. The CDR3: CASRTGTANEKLFF. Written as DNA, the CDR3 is TGTGCCAGCAGAACCGGGACAGCTAATGAAAAACTGTTTTTT.

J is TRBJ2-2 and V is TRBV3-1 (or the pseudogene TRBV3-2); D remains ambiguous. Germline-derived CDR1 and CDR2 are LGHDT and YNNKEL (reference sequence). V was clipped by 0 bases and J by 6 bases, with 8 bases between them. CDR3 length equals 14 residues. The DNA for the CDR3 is TGTGCCAGCAGCCAAGATCTTGGGGCCGGGGAGCTGTTTTTT. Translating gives CASSQDLGAGELFF.

The CDR3 spells CASSWGASYEQYF. The DNA of the CDR3 is TGTGCCAGCAGTTGGGGGGCTTCCTACGAGCAGTACTTC. The V gene is TRBV27, the J gene TRBJ2-7; tentatively, D is TRBD1 or TRBD2 (6 bases each). Germline CDR1 MNHEY, CDR2 SMNVEV (reference sequence). CDR3 length: 13 amino acids. V was shortened by 4 bases and J by 1 base, with 8 bases between the two germline ends.

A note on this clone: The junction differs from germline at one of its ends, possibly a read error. The DNA for the CDR3 is TGTGCCAGCAGCCCGGGACAGGGGTTAAGACCCGATTGGGCCTTT. Translated, it gives CASSPGQGLRPDWAF. This chain joins TRBV5-4 and TRBJ2-3; TRBD1 matches at 10 bases. The CDR3 consists of 15 residues. Germline-derived CDR1 and CDR2 are SGHNT and YYREEE (reference sequence). Together with reference TRBV5-4 and TRBJ2-3, the CDR3 gives the full variable domain: ETGVTQSPTHLIKTRGQQVTLRCSSQSGHNTVSWYQQALGQGPQFIFQYYREEENGRGNFPPRFSGLQFPNYSSELNVNALELDDSALYLCASSPGQGLRPDWAFGPGTRLTVL.

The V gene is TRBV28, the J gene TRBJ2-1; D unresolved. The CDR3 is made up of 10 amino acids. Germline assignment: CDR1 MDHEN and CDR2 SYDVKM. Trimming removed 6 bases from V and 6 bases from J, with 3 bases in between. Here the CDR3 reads CASRGNEQFF. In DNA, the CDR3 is TGTGCCAGCAGAGGCAATGAGCAGTTCTTC.

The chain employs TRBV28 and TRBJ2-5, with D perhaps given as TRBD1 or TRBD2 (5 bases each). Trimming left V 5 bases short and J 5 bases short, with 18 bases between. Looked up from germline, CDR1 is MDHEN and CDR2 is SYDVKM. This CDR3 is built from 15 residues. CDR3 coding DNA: TGTGCCAGCAGTCCACTTGGGACCATTAGGGAGACCCAGTACTTC. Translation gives CASSPLGTIRETQYF. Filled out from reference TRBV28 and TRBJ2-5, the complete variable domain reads DVKVTQSSRYLVKRTGEKVFLECVQDMDHENMFWYRQDPGLGLRLIYFSYDVKMKEKGDIPEGYSVSREKKERFSLILESASTNQTSMYLCASSPLGTIRETQYFGPGTRLLVL.

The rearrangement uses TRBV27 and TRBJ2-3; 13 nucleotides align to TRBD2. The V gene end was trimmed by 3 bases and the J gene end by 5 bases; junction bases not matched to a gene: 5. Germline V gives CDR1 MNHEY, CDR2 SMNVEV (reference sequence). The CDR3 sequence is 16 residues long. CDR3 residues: CASSFSTSGRIDTQYF. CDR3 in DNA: TGTGCCAGCAGTTTCTCGACTAGCGGGAGGATAGATACGCAGTATTTT.

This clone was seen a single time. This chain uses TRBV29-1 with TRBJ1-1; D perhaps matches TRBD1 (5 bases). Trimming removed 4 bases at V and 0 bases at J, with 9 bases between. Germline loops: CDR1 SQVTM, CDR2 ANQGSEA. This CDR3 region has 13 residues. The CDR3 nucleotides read TGCAGCGTTGCGGGGGTTTTGAACACTGAAGCTTTCTTT. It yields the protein CSVAGVLNTEAFF. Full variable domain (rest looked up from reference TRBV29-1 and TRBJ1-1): SAVISQKPSRDICQRGTSLTIQCQVDSQVTMMFWYRQQPGQSLTLIATANQGSEATYESGFVIDKFPISRPNLTFSTLTVSNMSPEDSSIYLCSVAGVLNTEAFFGQGTRLTVV.

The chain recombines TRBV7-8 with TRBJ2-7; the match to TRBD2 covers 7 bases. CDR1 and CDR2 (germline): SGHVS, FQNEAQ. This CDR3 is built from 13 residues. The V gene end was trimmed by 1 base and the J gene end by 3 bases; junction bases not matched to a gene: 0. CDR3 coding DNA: TGTGCCAGCAGCTTAGGGGGGGGCTACGAGCAGTACTTC. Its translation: CASSLGGGYEQYF. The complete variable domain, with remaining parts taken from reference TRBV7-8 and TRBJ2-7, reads GAGVSQSPRYKVAKRGQDVALRCDPISGHVSLFWYQQALGQGPEFLTYFQNEAQLDKSGLPSDRFFAERPEGSVSTLKIQRTQQEDSAVYLCASSLGGGYEQYFGPGTRLTVT.

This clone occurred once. In nucleotides, the CDR3 is TGTGCCAGCAGCAAGAAGGGGTTCCCTAGGCAGCCCCAGCATTTT. Translating it yields CASSKKGFPRQPQHF. This chain links TRBV28 with TRBJ1-5, with D possibly TRBD1 on 5 matching bases. Trimming stripped 6 bases from V and 7 bases from J, with 19 bases between. CDR3 length: 15 amino acids. Germline CDR1 and CDR2: MDHEN and SYDVKM.

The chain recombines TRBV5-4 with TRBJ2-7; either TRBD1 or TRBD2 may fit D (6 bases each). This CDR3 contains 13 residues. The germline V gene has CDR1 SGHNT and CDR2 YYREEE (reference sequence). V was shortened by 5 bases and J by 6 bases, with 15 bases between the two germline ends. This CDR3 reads CASSLSGASEQYF. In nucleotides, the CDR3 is TGTGCCAGCAGTCTCTCGGGGGCTAGCGAGCAGTACTTC.

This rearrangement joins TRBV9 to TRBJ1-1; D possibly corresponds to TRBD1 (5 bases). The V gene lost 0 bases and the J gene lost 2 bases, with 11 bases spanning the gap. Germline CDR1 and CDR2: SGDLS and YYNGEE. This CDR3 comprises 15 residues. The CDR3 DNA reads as TGTGCCAGCAGCGTAGATGGGGGAGGAAACACTGAAGCTTTCTTT. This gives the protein CASSVDGGGNTEAFF. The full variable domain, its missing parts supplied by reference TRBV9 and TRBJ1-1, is DSGVTQTPKHLITATGQRVTLRCSPRSGDLSVYWYQQSLDQGLQFLIQYYNGEERAKGNILERFSAQQFPDLHSELNLSSLELGDSALYFCASSVDGGGNTEAFFGQGTRLTVV.

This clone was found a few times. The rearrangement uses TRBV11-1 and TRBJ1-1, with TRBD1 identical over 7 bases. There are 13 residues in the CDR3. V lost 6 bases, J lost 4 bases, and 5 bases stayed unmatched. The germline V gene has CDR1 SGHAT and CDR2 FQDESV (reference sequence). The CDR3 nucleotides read TGTGCCAGCAGGCAGCGACAGGGCACTGAAGCTTTCTTT. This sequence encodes CASRQRQGTEAFF.

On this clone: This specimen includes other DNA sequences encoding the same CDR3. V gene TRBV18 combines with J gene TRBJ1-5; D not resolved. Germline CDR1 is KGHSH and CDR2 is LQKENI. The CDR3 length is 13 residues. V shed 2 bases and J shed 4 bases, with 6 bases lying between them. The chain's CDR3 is CASSPGQNQPQHF. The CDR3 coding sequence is TGTGCCAGCTCACCAGGCCAAAATCAGCCCCAGCATTTT.